Each of the 3 T cell receptor beta chains below was sequenced from the same sample in a study of shared clonotypes between healthy human individuals. Assay used: immunoSEQ multiplex PCR; TCRdb lists only in-frame clones, some missing. The sample lists around 690,000 clones, about 90% occurring once. Sample: memory CD8+ T cells from PBMCs. Indicated subset: CD45RO+ cells pooled with CCR7-negative TemRA cells. These receptors were collected from a young man in good health. Some clones in this sample may be carry-over from other donors' samples.

This rearrangement joins TRBV7-9 to TRBJ1-1, with 7 bases fitting TRBD1. This CDR3 spans 15 amino acids. Trimming cost V 5 bases and J 0 bases; bases outside gene matches: 6. Germline assignment: CDR1 SEHNR and CDR2 FQNEAQ (reference sequence). This CDR3 reads CASSAGQVLNTEAFF. The CDR3 region has the DNA TGTGCCAGCAGCGCCGGACAGGTCCTGAACACTGAAGCTTTCTTT.

V gene TRBV28 combines with J gene TRBJ2-5, with TRBD1 matching 7 bases. V dropped 3 bases and J dropped 0; count of bases not matched to a gene: 10. Looked up from germline, CDR1 is MDHEN and CDR2 is SYDVKM. The CDR3 covers 17 residues. This chain's CDR3 is CASSLHRTGRYQETQYF. In nucleotides, the CDR3 is TGTGCCAGCAGTTTGCACCGGACAGGCAGGTACCAAGAGACCCAGTACTTC.

The chain couples TRBV28 to TRBJ1-1; D gene ambiguous. V was cut by 1 base and J by 5 bases, with 11 bases left in between. The CDR3 is 14 amino acids. Germline values: CDR1 MDHEN, CDR2 SYDVKM. CDR3 residues: CASSLYGLWTEAFF. Written as DNA, the CDR3 is TGTGCCAGCAGTTTATATGGTTTATGGACTGAAGCTTTCTTT.